This passage covers 13 T cell receptor beta chains from one sample sequenced in a study of blood T cell repertoires in COVID-19. The table came from immunoSEQ multiplex PCR; TCRdb's copy has only in-frame clones and leaves some out. The profile shows over 350,000 clones, 85% to 90% of them singletons. Sequenced material: peripheral blood. Source of these receptors: a woman in her thirties with acute or convalescent COVID-19.

As to this clone: Within the sample, other DNA sequences also encode this same CDR3. The chain uses TRBV6-5 and TRBJ2-7; D perhaps matches TRBD2 (5 bases). Germline lookup yields CDR1 MNHEY and CDR2 SVGAGI. V was pared by 2 bases and J by 1 base, with 6 bases between. The CDR3 is 13 amino acids. The CDR3 sequence is CASSYRGSYEQYF. As DNA, the CDR3 is TGTGCCAGCAGTTACCGGGGTTCCTACGAGCAGTACTTC.

This chain uses TRBV6-5 with TRBJ2-1, with 9 bases that match TRBD2. V lost 0 bases to trimming and J lost 10 bases; unmatched junction nucleotides: 7. CDR3 length: 15 residues. Germline V gene data show CDR1 as MNHEY and CDR2 as SVGAGI. The CDR3 is CASSYSRRGGGEQFF. CDR3 bases: TGTGCCAGCAGTTACTCGAGGCGGGGGGGAGGGGAGCAGTTCTTC.

This chain joins TRBV27 and TRBJ1-1, with no clear D. The CDR3 length is 13 residues. V was shortened by 7 bases and J by 8 bases, with 17 bases between the two germline ends. The germline V gene has CDR1 MNHEY and CDR2 SMNVEV (reference sequence). As DNA, the CDR3 is TGTGCCAGCAATCACATCGATGGAGGGGAAGCTTTCTTT. This codes for CASNHIDGGEAFF.

The chain is built from TRBV28 and TRBJ2-7; D perhaps matches TRBD2 (6 bases). Germline CDR1 and CDR2: MDHEN and SYDVKM. V lost 8 bases, J lost 3 bases, and 14 bases lay in between. The CDR3 spans 13 residues. This chain's CDR3 is CASLSGSSYEQYF. In nucleotides, the CDR3 is TGTGCCAGCCTAAGCGGGTCAAGCTACGAGCAGTACTTC.

J is TRBJ2-3 and V is TRBV4-2; the match to TRBD2 covers 12 bases. V shed 1 base, J shed 4 bases, and the junction held 15 bases outside the gene matches. CDR3 size: 20 residues. From germline, CDR1 is LGHNA and CDR2 YNFKEQ. The CDR3 region has the DNA TGTGCCAGCAGCCAAGTAAGACTGACTAGCGGGGGCCATTCGGCAGATACGCAGTATTTT. Translating it yields CASSQVRLTSGGHSADTQYF.

The gene calls are TRBV19 and TRBJ2-5, with TRBD2 matching 8 bases. Trimming at V came to 6 bases and at J to 2 bases, leaving 8 bases not matched to a gene. CDR1 LNHDA and CDR2 SQIVND come from the germline V gene (reference sequence). The length of the CDR3 is 15 residues. The DNA of the CDR3 is TGTGCCAGTAGCATGATACTAGCGGTACAAGAGACCCAGTACTTC. Translation gives CASSMILAVQETQYF. The entire variable domain, with the rest obtained from reference TRBV19 and TRBJ2-5, is as follows: DGGITQSPKYLFRKEGQNVTLSCEQNLNHDAMYWYRQDPGQGLRLIYYSQIVNDFQKGDIAEGYSVSREKKESFPLTVTSAQKNPTAFYLCASSMILAVQETQYFGPGTRLLVL.

This clone has a single count. V gene TRBV6-1 combines with J gene TRBJ1-1; D gene unclear. The germline CDR1 and CDR2 sequences are MNHNS and SASEGT. V lost 2 bases and J lost 2, with 9 bases in between. CDR3 size: 14 residues. The CDR3 spells CASSETVRNTEAFF. The DNA of the CDR3 is TGTGCCAGCAGTGAAACAGTCCGCAACACTGAAGCTTTCTTT.

DNA for the CDR3: TGTGCCAGCAGCTTTAGCGGGGGGCCCGCCTATACGCAGTATTTT. Its translation: CASSFSGGPAYTQYF. The V gene is TRBV7-3, the J gene TRBJ2-3; the match to TRBD2 covers 10 bases. The trim removed 3 bases at V and 7 bases at J, leaving 7 bases unmatched. The CDR3 loop spans 15 amino acids. The germline gives CDR1 SGHTA, CDR2 FQGTGA.

This chain links TRBV28 with TRBJ2-2; 10 nucleotides line up with TRBD1. Losses at the gene ends were 7 bases for V and 6 bases for J; bases not matched to a gene: 8. Germline V lookup: CDR1 MDHEN, CDR2 SYDVKM. The CDR3 totals 15 residues. In DNA form, the CDR3 reads TGTGCCAGCAAGACAGGGGGCCTGGCTCCCGGGGAGCTGTTTTTT. As protein: CASKTGGLAPGELFF.

This chain links TRBV29-1 with TRBJ2-3; D is perhaps TRBD2 (6 bases). The ends were cut back, 2 bases at V and 0 bases at J, with 21 bases in the middle. Germline V gene sequence: CDR1 SQVTM, CDR2 ANQGSEA. The length of the CDR3 is 18 residues. This CDR3 is CSVEPLLTWRESTDTQYF. CDR3 sequence (DNA): TGCAGCGTTGAACCACTCCTGACTTGGCGGGAAAGCACAGATACGCAGTATTTT.

This clone was observed a few times. This chain uses TRBV28 with TRBJ1-2, with 7 bases that match TRBD1. V lost 4 bases, J lost 4 bases, and 6 bases stayed unmatched. Germline V gene sequence: CDR1 MDHEN, CDR2 SYDVKM. The CDR3 sequence is 14 residues long. The DNA for the CDR3 is TGTGCCAGCAGTTCCAGAGGGGGCGTCTATGGCTACACCTTC. Its protein is CASSSRGGVYGYTF.

The J gene is TRBJ2-1, the V gene TRBV7-2; 10 nucleotides agree with TRBD2. This CDR3 spans 19 amino acids. CDR1 is SGHTA, CDR2 FQGNSA, per germline. V dropped 1 base and J dropped 8; count of bases not matched to a gene: 17. CDR3 nucleotide sequence: TGTGCCAGCAGCTTAGGATTATTACTAGCGGGGCCTGGGTGGGATGAGCAGTTCTTC. Translating it yields CASSLGLLLAGPGWDEQFF. Supplemented by reference TRBV7-2 and TRBJ2-1, the full variable domain reads GAGVSQSPSNKVTEKGKDVELRCDPISGHTALYWYRQSLGQGLEFLIYFQGNSAPDKSGLPSDRFSAERTGGSVSTLTIQRTQQEDSAVYLCASSLGLLLAGPGWDEQFFGPGTRLTVL.

V and J are TRBV27 and TRBJ1-4; weak D call: TRBD1 (5 bases). Trimming pared 5 bases from V and 8 bases from J, leaving 21 bases between. The CDR3 length is 16 residues. Germline values: CDR1 MNHEY, CDR2 SMNVEV (reference sequence). The CDR3 nucleotides are TGTGCCAGCAGTCTCTACCTGTATGGGTCAGGGGAAAAACTGTTTTTT. Its protein is CASSLYLYGSGEKLFF.